This T cell receptor beta chain is from a study of T cells after yellow fever vaccination. The sample holds many counts of this clonotype. Its antigen is not known. 5'RACE template switching generated TCR cDNA, adding a universal primer site and UMIs. A single record per CDR3 protein comes from TCRdb applying MiXCR to the 5' RACE reads. The sample records 150,000 to 200,000 distinct CDR3 sequences, 6.2% being singletons. Study-wide points: Post-booster reappearance was seen for most primary-vaccination clones (96% CD4, around 91% CD8).

There are 14 residues in the CDR3. V shed 6 bases and J shed 2 bases, with 16 bases lying between them. Per germline, CDR1 DFQATT and CDR2 SNEGSKA (reference sequence). This TCR came from a man aged 18 to 30 who received the YFV17D yellow fever vaccine. The rearrangement uses TRBV20-1 and TRBJ1-1, with D uncertain. The source material was CD4+ T cells sorted from PBMCs, sampled on the day of the first yellow fever vaccination. The CDR3 region is CSALPRAANTEAFF. As DNA, the CDR3 is TGCAGTGCCCTACCTCGGGCAGCAAACACTGAAGCTTTCTTT.